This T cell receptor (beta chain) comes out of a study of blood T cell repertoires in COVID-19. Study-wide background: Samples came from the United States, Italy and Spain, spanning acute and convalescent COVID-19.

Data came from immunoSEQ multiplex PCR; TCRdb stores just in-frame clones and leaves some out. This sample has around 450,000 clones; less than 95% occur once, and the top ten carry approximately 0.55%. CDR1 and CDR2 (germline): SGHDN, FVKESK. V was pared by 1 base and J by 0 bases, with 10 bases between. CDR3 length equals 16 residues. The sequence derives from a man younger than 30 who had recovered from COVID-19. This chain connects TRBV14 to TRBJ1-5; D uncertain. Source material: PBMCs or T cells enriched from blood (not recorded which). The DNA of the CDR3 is TGTGCCAGCAGCCAAGTACGAGGTCTTAGCAATCAGCCCCAGCATTTT. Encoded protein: CASSQVRGLSNQPQHF.